This T cell receptor beta chain appears in the sequencing data of a study of T cell responses to AZD1222 COVID-19 vaccine (dated by TCRdb to the early 2020s). As for the study more broadly: TCR sequencing was performed for 230 to 250 trial participants, of whom around 200 were given two doses of AZD1222 and around 26 were given two doses of MenACWY control vaccine. Trial participants were enrolled by age into 18-55, 56-69 and 70-plus year subgroups, with around 150, 28 and 57 TCR-sequenced participants respectively. General findings and caveats noted by the study authors: Conclusions about previously exposed vaccinees are limited because only 6 or 7 AZD1222 recipients were SARS-CoV-2 seropositive at baseline. The whole spike protein was spanned by vaccine-associated CD4 TCRs, and dominant responses were seen in regions 160-218 and 743-854. Participants were mostly white British, with more females than males. The authors suggested clonal diversity may have been underestimated. Spike-specific TCR breadth and depth rose significantly after two AZD1222 doses compared with day 0 and with MenACWY recipients. Reportedly, close to half of the unique spike-specific TCRs recognized epitopes lying outside the regions that are mutated in the B.1.351 and B.1.1.7 variants. Because no samples from the day 14 peak response were available, repertoires could be characterized only after the peak T cell response. In the small 56-69-year group, the increase in depth fell short of significance, most likely because of low power.

The CDR3 regions of human TCRbeta chains were subjected to immunosequencing. For the original study's pipeline: TCRs in the repertoires were compared against a reference library of SARS-CoV-2-specific TCRs that had been generated with the MIRA antigen-specificity platform. Breadth meant the fraction of unique TCRs that were SARS-CoV-2-associated, whereas depth meant the fraction of total T cells that were SARS-CoV-2-associated. Using the MIRA data, each spike-specific TCR was assigned both to the spike region to which the TCR was reactive and to a CD4 or CD8 class. Log10-transformed breadth and depth values were compared by one-way ANOVA with Sidak's multiple comparisons tests. TCRdb stores this immuneACCESS table with in-frame sequences only. Part of the clones is absent; in the studies checked, under half of the shortfall reflects unresolved V genes, and no reason is known for the rest. That table supplies the V and J calls and clone size; D and trimming were determined from the DNA. Present in this sample are approximately 74,000 clones, about 85% of which were seen just once. Around 1.3% of the sample belongs to the ten largest clones.

Trimmed from V: 8 bases; trimmed from J: 5 bases; junction bases lacking a gene match: 8. The CDR1 and CDR2 encoded by the germline V gene are MNHEY and SVGAGI. From the cysteine through the phenylalanine, the CDR3 covers 13 amino acids. The entry retains the CDR3 DNA only, 39 bases that are in frame from base 1. What the time point label conveys for this sample: about 28 days (+/-7) after the second vaccine dose. AZD1222 recipients given second doses at about 4 weeks or at about 12 weeks were pooled, since spike-specific TCR depth and breadth were not found to differ between the two schedules. The vaccinee samples were drawn from two UK trials, COV001 and COV002, one of which was a single-blind randomized controlled phase 2/3 trial testing AZD1222 (ChAdOx1 nCoV-19) in healthy adults. Trial participant PBMC samples were collected at day 0 and day 28 after the second dose for TCRbeta chain sequencing.

Comment on this clone: The specificity of this receptor is unknown. No much larger clonotype is one base removed from it; base qualities were not supplied.

The input for sequencing was peripheral blood, taken 28 days after the second AZD1222 dose. Rearrangement joined TRBV6-5 to TRBJ1-2, with TRBD1 identical over 7 junction bases. The clonotype comes from an adult who received the AZD1222 COVID-19 vaccine. In nucleotides, the sequence is TGTGCCAGCGACGGGACAGAGCAATATGGCTACACCTTC. Translated, it reads CASDGTEQYGYTF.